Shown below are 15 T cell receptor beta chains from a single sample sequenced in a study of blood T cell repertoires in COVID-19. The repertoire was sequenced with immunoSEQ multiplex PCR; TCRdb's copy has only in-frame clones and lacks some. Of about 280,000 clones listed, approximately 85% were seen once; the top ten hold approximately 11%. Material for sequencing was peripheral blood. The receptors originated from a woman in her sixties or seventies with acute or convalescent COVID-19.

The chain has TRBV6-5 and TRBJ1-1, with a weak D call TRBD1 (6 bases). The CDR3 has 14 amino acids. Germline CDR1 MNHEY, CDR2 SVGAGI. V lost 10 bases to trimming and J lost 1 base, with 16 bases between them. The CDR3 protein is CATSSRGRNTEAFF. CDR3 coding DNA: TGTGCCACCTCCTCCAGGGGACGGAACACTGAAGCTTTCTTT.

The chain has TRBV12-3 or TRBV12-4 and TRBJ1-1, with D maybe TRBD1 (5 bases). CDR3 length equals 12 residues. V lost 6 bases and J lost 8, with 13 bases in between. The CDR3 region is CASRLNGGEAFF. The CDR3 DNA is TGTGCCAGCAGATTAAATGGGGGGGAAGCTTTCTTT.

The chain has TRBV3-1 (or the pseudogene TRBV3-2) and TRBJ1-5; possible D gene TRBD1, 6 bases. V lost 2 bases, J lost 1 base, and 12 bases lay in between. CDR1 and CDR2 from the germline V gene are LGHDT and YNNKEL (reference sequence). The CDR3 is made up of 16 amino acids. For the CDR3, the DNA is TGTGCCAGCAGCCAAAGGGGAGGGGGGAGCAATCAGCCCCAGCATTTT. Translation gives CASSQRGGGSNQPQHF.

The chain carries TRBV4-2 and TRBJ1-4, with 9 bases fitting TRBD1. The CDR3 runs to 16 residues. Trimming cost V 0 bases and J 5 bases; bases outside gene matches: 4. The germline CDR1 and CDR2 sequences are LGHNA and YNFKEQ. The CDR3 DNA reads as TGTGCCAGCAGCCAAGATGCCGGGACAGGGAATGAAAAACTGTTTTTT. Translating it yields CASSQDAGTGNEKLFF.

The V gene is TRBV5-1, the J gene TRBJ2-2; TRBD1 is a possible D gene (6 bases). Germline V lookup: CDR1 SGHRS, CDR2 YFSETQ. Trimming pared 1 base from V and 0 bases from J, leaving 13 bases between. The CDR3 covers 17 residues. The CDR3 here is CASSLWGPSSNTGELFF. CDR3 DNA: TGCGCCAGCAGCTTGTGGGGGCCCTCTTCGAACACCGGGGAGCTGTTTTTT.

This chain uses TRBV6-4 with TRBJ1-5; D is unclear. CDR3 length: 14 amino acids. Deletions cut 5 bases from V and 7 bases from J, with 15 bases between. Germline-derived CDR1 and CDR2 are MRHNA and SNTAGT. CDR3: CASSPSTAGQPQHF. In DNA form, the CDR3 reads TGTGCCAGCAGTCCTTCGACGGCGGGGCAGCCCCAGCATTTT.

J is TRBJ1-3 and V is TRBV19; D uncertain. CDR1 and CDR2 (germline): LNHDA, SQIVND (reference sequence). Trimming removed 7 bases from V and 4 bases from J, with 17 bases in between. The length of the CDR3 is 15 residues. The CDR3 here is CASTRRGRLGNTIYF. CDR3 nucleotide sequence: TGTGCCAGTACGAGGCGAGGGAGACTAGGAAACACCATATATTTT.

The chain recombines TRBV11-2 with TRBJ2-2, with TRBD2 matching 12 bases. V was clipped by 0 bases and J by 4 bases; unmatched bases: 3. The CDR3 spans 17 residues. CDR1 SGHAT and CDR2 FQNNGV come from the germline V gene. CDR3 DNA: TGTGCCAGCAGCTTAGAACTAGCGGGGGGAGGCACCGGGGAGCTGTTTTTT. Translated: CASSLELAGGGTGELFF.

This rearrangement joins TRBV5-1 to TRBJ2-1; TRBD2 matches 11 bases. V lost 3 bases to trimming and J lost 5 bases; unmatched junction nucleotides: 4. This CDR3 spans 15 amino acids. Germline values: CDR1 SGHRS, CDR2 YFSETQ. The CDR3 DNA is TGCGCCAGCAGCTCTGTAGCGGGGGGGAACAATGAGCAGTTCTTC. Residues: CASSSVAGGNNEQFF.

The V and J genes are TRBV6-5 and TRBJ1-5; perhaps TRBD1 as D (5 bases). The germline gives CDR1 MNHEY, CDR2 SVGAGI. The CDR3 length is 12 residues. The V and J ends lost 10 bases and 4 bases respectively, with 11 bases between them. Here the CDR3 reads CATSQGNQPQHF. Here the CDR3 DNA reads TGTGCCACCAGCCAGGGAAATCAGCCCCAGCATTTT.

The CDR3 DNA reads TGCGCCAGCAGCCAAGAGGCTAGCGGGGGATACAAGACCCAGTACTTC. This translates into CASSQEASGGYKTQYF. The rearrangement uses TRBV4-1 and TRBJ2-5; 10 nucleotides match TRBD2. The ends lost 0 bases at V and 6 bases at J; junction bases unmatched: 7. From germline, CDR1 is MGHRA and CDR2 YSYEKL. The CDR3 consists of 16 residues.

This clone is a singleton in its sample. The chain carries TRBV27 and TRBJ1-1; D possibly corresponds to TRBD1 (6 bases). Germline CDR1 MNHEY, CDR2 SMNVEV (reference sequence). The CDR3 contains 14 residues. V lost 3 bases and J 5 bases, leaving 13 bases between the germline ends. CDR3 DNA sequence: TGTGCCAGCAGTTTCGGGGGGGCGGTAACTGAAGCTTTCTTT. It codes for CASSFGGAVTEAFF.

The chain recombines TRBV21-1 with TRBJ2-2; the table's TRBD1 call for D was not verified on the DNA. TRBV21-1 is a pseudogene segment. The CDR3 runs to 15 residues. The CDR3, as DNA: TGTGCCAGCAGCACTCGACAGGGTAACACCGGGGAGCTGTTTTTT. Translating it yields CASSTRQGNTGELFF.

Turning to this clone: In the same sample, other DNA sequences code for this CDR3. This chain uses TRBV5-1 with TRBJ2-1, with 7 nucleotides matching TRBD2. The CDR3 is made up of 15 amino acids. With 4 bases clipped from V and 0 bases from J, the junction kept 4 bases outside the gene matches. Per the germline V gene, CDR1 is SGHRS and CDR2 is YFSETQ. CDR3 residues: CASSDGGSSYNEQFF. The CDR3 DNA sequence: TGCGCCAGCAGCGACGGGGGGAGCTCCTACAATGAGCAGTTCTTC.

This chain connects TRBV5-1 to TRBJ1-1; D is possibly TRBD1 (5 bases). CDR1 is SGHRS, CDR2 YFSETQ, per germline. The CDR3 has 13 amino acids. Trimming took off 4 bases at V and 5 bases at J, with 12 bases between the two ends. DNA for the CDR3: TGCGCCAGCAGCACGACCGGGGGTACTGAAGCTTTCTTT. Translating gives CASSTTGGTEAFF. Full variable domain (rest looked up from reference TRBV5-1 and TRBJ1-1): KAGVTQTPRYLIKTRGQQVTLSCSPISGHRSVSWYQQTPGQGLQFLFEYFSETQRNKGNFPGRFSGRQFSNSRSEMNVSTLELGDSALYLCASSTTGGTEAFFGQGTRLTVV.